This record covers a single TCR beta chain. What it recognizes is unknown. CDR3 length: 16 amino acids. The V gene lost 5 bases and the J gene lost 6 bases, with 20 bases spanning the gap. This sample was taken from a study of blood T cells in healthy people across ages. General observations from the study: TCR beta diversity, measured per million T cells, fell in a roughly linear way with age.

A sample-barcoded 5' primer and a J-beta primer mix were used in a second PCR of roughly 7 to 11 cycles. TCRdb re-derived calls from the 5' RACE reads in MiXCR, one entry per CDR3 protein. Of over 1,200,000 distinct CDR3 sequences listed, almost 60% are singletons. This receptor was taken from a man younger than 30 in good health. The V call is TRBV12-3 or TRBV12-4, the J call TRBJ2-1; possibly TRBD2 for D (5 bases). Sequenced material: blood. CDR3 residues: CASSITGNSLSNEQFF. Here the CDR3 DNA reads TGTGCCAGCAGTATAACCGGGAATTCACTATCCAATGAGCAGTTCTTC.